This TCR beta chain was recovered during a study of shared clonotypes between healthy human individuals. Study context: Per donor, three plates held CD4 naive cells, three held CD4 memory, two held CD8 naive and one held CD8 memory.

The repertoire was sequenced with immunoSEQ multiplex PCR; TCRdb's copy has only in-frame clones and lacks some. The table lists more than 550,000 clones, about 90% of them singletons. This TCR was sampled from a man between 18 and 29 years old in good health. Some clones in this sample may be carry-over from other donors' samples. The sequenced sample was memory CD8+ T cells from PBMCs. Described subset: CD45RO+ cells pooled with CCR7-negative TemRA cells.

In nucleotides, the CDR3 is TGTGCCAGCAGAGAACAGGGAGGGATAGGTGAAGCTTTCTTT. This translates into CASREQGGIGEAFF. The rearrangement links TRBV28 to TRBJ1-1; D is possibly TRBD1 (6 bases). This CDR3 is built from 14 residues. CDR1 and CDR2 from the germline V gene are MDHEN and SYDVKM. Between the trimmed V and J ends, which lost 6 bases and 7 bases, there was a span of 18 bases.